This T cell receptor beta chain appears in the sequencing data of a study of graft-versus-host responses after intestinal transplantation. Study-wide background: Anti-thymocyte globulin was used for induction in all recipients, who then took tacrolimus and steroids for roughly 3 years.

A note on this clone: Its antigen is not identified.

With 3 bases clipped from V and 4 bases from J, the junction kept 7 bases outside the gene matches. CDR3 length: 15 amino acids. Germline V lookup: CDR1 SGDLS, CDR2 YYNGEE. Clones were read by immunoSEQ multiplex PCR, and TCRdb kept only the in-frame ones, dropping some. The table has over 80,000 clones, around 86% seen once; the top ten hold around 1.4%. Study-wide results and limits: GvH clones surfaced in recipient marrow, some emerging earlier in ileum or blood. High graft-versus-host to host-versus-graft clonal ratios were seen in allografts of patients with graft-donor T cell macrochimerism.

This sequence was found in a human patient who received an intestinal transplant, so some T cells may come from the graft donor. The source was PBMCs, collected 255 days after intestinal transplant. The chain carries TRBV9 and TRBJ2-3; 8 bases align to TRBD1. In DNA, the CDR3 is TGTGCCAGCAGCGACCGGGACAGGATATCAGATACGCAGTATTTT. Protein: CASSDRDRISDTQYF. Complete variable domain (other parts from reference TRBV9 and TRBJ2-3): DSGVTQTPKHLITATGQRVTLRCSPRSGDLSVYWYQQSLDQGLQFLIQYYNGEERAKGNILERFSAQQFPDLHSELNLSSLELGDSALYFCASSDRDRISDTQYFGPGTRLTVL.